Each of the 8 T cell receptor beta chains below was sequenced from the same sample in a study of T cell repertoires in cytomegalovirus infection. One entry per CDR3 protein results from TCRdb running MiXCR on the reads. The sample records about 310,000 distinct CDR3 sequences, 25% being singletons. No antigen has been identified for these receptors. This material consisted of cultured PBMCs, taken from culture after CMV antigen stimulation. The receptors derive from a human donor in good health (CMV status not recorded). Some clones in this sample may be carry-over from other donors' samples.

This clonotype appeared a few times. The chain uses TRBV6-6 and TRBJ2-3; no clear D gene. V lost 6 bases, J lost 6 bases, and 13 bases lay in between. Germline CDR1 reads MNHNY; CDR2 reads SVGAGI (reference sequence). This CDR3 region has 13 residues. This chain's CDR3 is CASSQAKVDTQYF. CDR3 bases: TGTGCCAGCAGCCAAGCTAAGGTCGATACGCAGTATTTT.

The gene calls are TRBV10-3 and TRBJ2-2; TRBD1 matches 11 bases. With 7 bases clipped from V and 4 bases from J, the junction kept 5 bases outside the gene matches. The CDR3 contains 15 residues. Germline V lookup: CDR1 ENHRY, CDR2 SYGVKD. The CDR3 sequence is CAITTGTGGTGELFF. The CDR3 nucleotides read TGTGCCATCACCACCGGGACAGGGGGCACCGGGGAGCTGTTTTTT.

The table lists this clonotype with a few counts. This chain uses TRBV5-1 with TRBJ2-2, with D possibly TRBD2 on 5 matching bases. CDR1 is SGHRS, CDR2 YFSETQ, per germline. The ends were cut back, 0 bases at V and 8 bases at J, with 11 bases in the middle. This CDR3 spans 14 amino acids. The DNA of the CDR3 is TGCGCCAGCAGCTTGGAACTAGATTTGGGGGAGCTGTTTTTT. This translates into CASSLELDLGELFF. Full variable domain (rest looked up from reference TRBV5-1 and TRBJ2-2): KAGVTQTPRYLIKTRGQQVTLSCSPISGHRSVSWYQQTPGQGLQFLFEYFSETQRNKGNFPGRFSGRQFSNSRSEMNVSTLELGDSALYLCASSLELDLGELFFGEGSRLTVL.

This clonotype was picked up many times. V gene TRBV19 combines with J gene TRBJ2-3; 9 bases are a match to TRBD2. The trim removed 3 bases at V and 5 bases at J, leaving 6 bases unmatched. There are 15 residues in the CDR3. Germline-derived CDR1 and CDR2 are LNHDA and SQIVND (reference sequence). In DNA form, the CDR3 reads TGTGCCAGTAGTATTGAGGCGGGAGGGCTAGATACGCAGTATTTT. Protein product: CASSIEAGGLDTQYF.

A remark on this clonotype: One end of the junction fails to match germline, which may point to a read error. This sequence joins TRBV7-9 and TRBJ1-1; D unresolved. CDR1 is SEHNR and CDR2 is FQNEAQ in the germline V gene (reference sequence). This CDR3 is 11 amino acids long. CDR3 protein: CTSTGDTEAFF. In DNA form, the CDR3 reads TGTACCAGCACCGGCGACACTGAAGCTTTCTTT.

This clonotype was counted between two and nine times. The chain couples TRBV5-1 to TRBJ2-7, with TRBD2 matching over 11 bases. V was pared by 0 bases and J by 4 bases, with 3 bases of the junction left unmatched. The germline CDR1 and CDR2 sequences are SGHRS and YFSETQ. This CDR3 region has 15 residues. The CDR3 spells CASSLELAGVYEQYF. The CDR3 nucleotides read TGCGCCAGCAGCTTGGAACTAGCGGGAGTGTACGAGCAGTACTTC.

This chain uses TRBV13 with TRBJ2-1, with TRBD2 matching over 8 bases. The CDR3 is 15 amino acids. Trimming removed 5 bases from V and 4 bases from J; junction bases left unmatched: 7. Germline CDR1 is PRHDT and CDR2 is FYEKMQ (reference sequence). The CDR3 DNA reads TGTGCCAGCAGCGCTGAATCTAGCGGGTACAATGAGCAGTTCTTC. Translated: CASSAESSGYNEQFF.

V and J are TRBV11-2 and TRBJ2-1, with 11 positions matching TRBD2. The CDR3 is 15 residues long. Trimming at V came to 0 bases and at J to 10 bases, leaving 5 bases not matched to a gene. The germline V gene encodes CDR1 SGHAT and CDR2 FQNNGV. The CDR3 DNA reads TGTGCCAGCAGCTTAGAACTAGCGGGAGCCCACGAGCAGTTCTTC. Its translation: CASSLELAGAHEQFF.